These T cell receptor beta chains were read from a single sample in a study of T cells in Graves' hyperthyroidism and ophthalmopathy. TCRdb redid the calling of the multiplex PCR reads with MiXCR, one entry per CDR3 protein. The sample lists around 530,000 distinct CDR3 sequences, 15% to 20% occurring once. Sequences were obtained from blood. Source of these receptors: a woman between 18 and 29 years old with Graves' ophthalmopathy. The CDR3 runs from the conserved cysteine through the conserved F or W. D genes are given only for firm matches. Rows may omit the clone size; those that give it use once, few, many or a size class.

CDR3	DNA	D	J	size	V
CASKGQGDVNQPQHF	TGTGCCAGCAAGGGCCAGGGGGATGTAAATCAGCCCCAGCATTTT	TRBD1	TRBJ1-5	many	TRBV2
CASSPEIQETQYF	TGTGCCAGCTCACCGGAGATACAAGAGACCCAGTACTTC	NA	TRBJ2-5	few	TRBV18
CASSLGGRDRGLSDYGYTF	TGTGCCAGCAGCTTAGGAGGCCGGGACAGGGGGCTCAGTGACTATGGCTACACCTTC	TRBD1	TRBJ1-2	NA	TRBV7-8
CASSFLFEGDFGETQYF	TGTGCCAGCAGCTTTTTGTTCGAGGGGGACTTCGGGGAGACCCAGTACTTC	NA	TRBJ2-5	many	TRBV11-1
CASSEGGIGSYEQYF	TGTGCCAGCAGTGAAGGGGGGATTGGCTCCTACGAGCAGTACTTC	NA	TRBJ2-7	many	TRBV6-1
CATGTGGYEQYF	TGTGCCACCGGGACAGGGGGCTACGAGCAGTACTTC	TRBD1	TRBJ2-7	NA	TRBV6-1
CSARSWAGSGYQETQYF	TGCAGTGCTAGGTCTTGGGCAGGGTCCGGGTACCAAGAGACCCAGTACTTC	NA	TRBJ2-5	few	TRBV20-1
CASSFGTTMNPGELFF	TGCGCCAGCAGCTTTGGGACAACTATGAACCCCGGGGAGCTGTTTTTT	NA	TRBJ2-2	many	TRBV5-1
CASSLAHRGLYEQYF	TGTGCCAGCAGCTTAGCCCACAGGGGGCTCTACGAGCAGTACTTC	TRBD1	TRBJ2-7	many	TRBV13
CSARARVRVAVGGDQETQYF	TGCAGTGCTAGAGCCCGAGTCCGGGTCGCGGTTGGCGGGGACCAAGAGACCCAGTACTTC	NA	TRBJ2-5	NA	TRBV20-1
CSAWVPSLGGYTF	TGCAGTGCCTGGGTCCCGAGTTTGGGGGGCTACACCTTC	NA	TRBJ1-2	few	TRBV20-1
CASSGQGASTGELFF	TGTGCCAGCAGCGGACAGGGGGCGAGCACCGGGGAGCTGTTTTTT	TRBD1	TRBJ2-2	many	TRBV6-2/TRBV6-3
CASSPGGPTGELFF	TGTGCCAGCTCACCTGGGGGGCCCACCGGGGAGCTGTTTTTT	NA	TRBJ2-2	few	TRBV18
CASSQSRDRGRYGNTIYF	TGTGCCAGCAGCCAATCCCGGGACAGGGGGCGTTATGGAAACACCATATATTTT	TRBD1	TRBJ1-3	NA	TRBV12-3/TRBV12-4
CSAHRPSYNSPLHF	TGCAGTGCGCACAGACCCTCCTATAATTCACCCCTCCACTTT	NA	TRBJ1-6	few	TRBV20-1
CASSAGQPSYEQYF	TGTGCCAGCAGCGCTGGACAGCCCTCCTACGAGCAGTACTTC	NA	TRBJ2-7	few	TRBV13
CASNVDRVDFSEQFF	TGCGCCAGCAACGTAGACAGGGTTGACTTCAGTGAGCAGTTCTTC	TRBD1	TRBJ2-1	few	TRBV10-1
CASSGWESYEQYF	TGTGCCAGTAGTGGGTGGGAGTCTTACGAGCAGTACTTC	NA	TRBJ2-7	NA	TRBV19
CSAPDIFGQTDTQYF	TGCAGTGCTCCGGACATCTTTGGTCAGACAGATACGCAGTATTTT	NA	TRBJ2-3	many	TRBV20-1
CASSLSRDVNEQFF	TGTGCCAGCAGCTTAAGCAGGGACGTCAATGAGCAGTTCTTC	NA	TRBJ2-1	many	TRBV7-3
CSVAIGGTGELFF	TGCAGCGTTGCGATCGGGGGCACCGGGGAGCTGTTTTTT	NA	TRBJ2-2	many	TRBV29-1
CASSVSLVGSGTGELFF	TGTGCCAGCAGCGTCTCCCTTGTGGGGTCGGGCACCGGGGAGCTGTTTTTT	NA	TRBJ2-2	few	TRBV7-2
CASSQEESLAGGRTDTQYF	TGTGCCAGCAGCCAAGAAGAGTCCTTAGCGGGAGGGCGCACAGATACGCAGTATTTT	TRBD2	TRBJ2-3	NA	TRBV4-2
CASLRGLAGGHTKNTGELFF	TGTGCCAGCTTAAGGGGACTAGCGGGAGGTCACACCAAGAACACCGGGGAGCTGTTTTTT	TRBD2	TRBJ2-2	few	TRBV6-1
CASSYNRDSNYGYTF	TGTGCCAGCAGTTACAATCGGGATTCGAACTATGGCTACACCTTC	NA	TRBJ1-2	few	TRBV6-6
CASSLGGGVWNTEAFF	TGTGCCAGCAGCTTAGGGGGGGGGGTTTGGAACACTGAAGCTTTCTTT	NA	TRBJ1-1	many	TRBV11-2
CASSFRLAGNTDTQYF	TGCGCCAGCAGCTTCCGACTAGCGGGTAACACAGATACGCAGTATTTT	TRBD2	TRBJ2-3	NA	TRBV5-1
CASSSGGAGTDTQYF	TGTGCCAGCAGCTCTGGGGGGGCTGGGACAGATACGCAGTATTTT	NA	TRBJ2-3	few	TRBV5-4
CATSDYPSGFQETQYF	TGTGCCACCAGTGATTACCCTAGCGGATTCCAAGAGACCCAGTACTTC	TRBD2	TRBJ2-5	many	TRBV24-1
CSASNTGEETQYF	TGCAGTGCGTCAAATACAGGGGAAGAGACCCAGTACTTC	TRBD1	TRBJ2-5	many	TRBV20-1
CASSLDRGPYTF	TGTGCCAGCAGCTTAGACAGGGGGCCCTACACCTTC	TRBD1	TRBJ1-2	many	TRBV7-2
CATTARENTGELFF	TGTGCCACCACGGCCAGAGAGAACACCGGGGAGCTGTTTTTT	NA	TRBJ2-2	NA	TRBV10-3
CASGTGTEAFF	TGTGCCAGTGGTACAGGGACTGAAGCTTTCTTT	NA	TRBJ1-1	NA	TRBV28
CASSERGGRNEKLFF	TGTGCCAGCAGTGAACGCGGGGGTCGTAATGAAAAACTGTTTTTT	NA	TRBJ1-4	few	TRBV2
CASSHGTSNEQFF	TGTGCCAGCAGCCACGGGACTTCGAATGAGCAGTTCTTC	NA	TRBJ2-1	many	TRBV3-1
CASNVQGAKSPLHF	TGTGCCAGCAACGTACAGGGGGCAAAGTCACCCCTCCACTTT	TRBD1	TRBJ1-6	many	TRBV28
CAISEGEDGQPQHF	TGTGCCATCAGTGAGGGGGAGGATGGTCAGCCCCAGCATTTT	NA	TRBJ1-5	many	TRBV10-3
CASSFGHNNSPLHF	TGTGCCAGCAGCTTTGGACACAATAATTCACCCCTCCACTTT	NA	TRBJ1-6	NA	TRBV7-3
CASSVTSGTGEQFF	TGTGCCAGCAGCGTGACTAGCGGGACGGGTGAGCAGTTCTTC	TRBD2	TRBJ2-1	NA	TRBV7-2
CASSQPDRGRTEAFF	TGTGCCAGCAGCCAACCGGACAGGGGAAGGACTGAAGCTTTCTTT	TRBD1	TRBJ1-1	NA	TRBV3-1
CATRVLEGYEQYF	TGTGCCACCCGGGTACTAGAGGGGTACGAGCAGTACTTC	NA	TRBJ2-7	many	TRBV28
CASSLNLFGNEQFF	TGTGCCAGCAGCCTGAACCTATTCGGGAATGAGCAGTTCTTC	NA	TRBJ2-1	many	TRBV28
CASSLKQGRTDTQYF	TGTGCCAGCAGCCTGAAACAGGGAAGGACAGATACGCAGTATTTT	NA	TRBJ2-3	NA	TRBV6-1
CASSQGPSGYGYTF	TGTGCCAGCAGCCAAGGGCCTAGCGGCTATGGCTACACCTTC	NA	TRBJ1-2	many	TRBV3-1
CASSDSPGLLTDEQYF	TGTGCCAGCAGTGACTCCCCGGGACTCTTAACCGACGAGCAGTACTTC	NA	TRBJ2-7	few	TRBV6-4
CSARDRFYEQYF	TGCAGTGCTAGAGACAGGTTTTACGAGCAGTACTTC	NA	TRBJ2-7	NA	TRBV20-1
CASSPIGPSGDEQFF	TGTGCCAGCAGTCCCATTGGACCGTCGGGAGATGAGCAGTTCTTC	NA	TRBJ2-1	many	TRBV27
CASSLYTGSEKLFF	TGTGCCAGCAGTTTATATACGGGTTCCGAGAAACTGTTTTTT	NA	TRBJ1-4	few	TRBV27
CASSPDSGNQPQHF	TGTGCCAGCAGCCCAGACTCGGGCAATCAGCCCCAGCATTTT	NA	TRBJ1-5	many	TRBV7-2
CASSPTGGGNQPQHF	TGTGCCAGCTCACCTACAGGGGGCGGGAATCAGCCCCAGCATTTT	TRBD1	TRBJ1-5	many	TRBV18
CASRRDGGTGELFF	TGTGCCAGCAGGCGGGACGGGGGCACCGGGGAGCTGTTTTTT	NA	TRBJ2-2	few	TRBV6-4
CASSEVAFNGYTF	TGTGCCAGCAGTGAAGTCGCGTTCAACGGCTACACCTTC	NA	TRBJ1-2	many	TRBV2
CASSEVASGYNEQFF	TGTGCCAGCAGTGAAGTTGCTAGCGGCTACAATGAGCAGTTCTTC	TRBD2	TRBJ2-1	few	TRBV6-1
CASRGLAGGHSYNEQFF	TGTGCCAGCAGGGGACTAGCGGGGGGGCACTCCTACAATGAGCAGTTCTTC	TRBD2	TRBJ2-1	NA	TRBV5-5
CSARETRGRGDTQYF	TGCAGTGCTAGAGAGACTCGAGGGCGAGGAGATACGCAGTATTTT	NA	TRBJ2-3	few	TRBV20-1